The present T cell receptor (beta chain) was sequenced within a study of shared clonotypes between healthy human individuals. CDR1 is MNHEY, CDR2 SMNVEV, per germline (reference sequence). The length of the CDR3 is 15 residues. After removal of 4 bases from V and 15 bases from J, the junction contained 16 bases not matched to a gene. It was across several immunoSEQ plates that each subset's genomic DNA was evenly split. Using immunoSEQ multiplex PCR, the repertoire was profiled, and TCRdb retains in-frame clones only, with some absent. The profile shows 950,000 to 1,100,000 clones, 75% to 85% of them singletons.

The receptor was isolated from a man aged 18 to 30 in good health. Some clones in this sample may be carry-over from other donors' samples. Material: memory CD4+ T cells from PBMCs. Sample subset: CD45RA-negative fraction. This chain links TRBV27 with TRBJ1-4, with 8 bases fitting TRBD1. This CDR3 is CASSSHSGGAGLLFF. In nucleotides, the CDR3 is TGTGCCAGCAGTTCTCACTCAGGGGGCGCGGGTCTATTGTTTTTT.